This entry is about one T cell receptor (beta chain). Its antigen is not yet known. No quality values exist for individual bases; no much larger clone is one base distant. At one collaborating source in Seattle, patients were enrolled during active infection and were followed longitudinally through the course of disease. Collaborating institutions collected whole blood in K2EDTA tubes following their own protocols. Collaborator samples were shipped for TCRbeta analysis as frozen whole blood, isolated PBMCs, or DNA extracted from either sample type. These data originate in a study of blood T cell repertoires in COVID-19 (dated by TCRdb to 2018 to 2021). In terms of the full investigation: Collaborator samples came from the United States, Italy and Spain and covered acute and convalescent phases of COVID-19. Sample metadata almost always included a de-identified subject ID, COVID-19 status, age in years and sex. Deeply sampled blood TCRbeta repertoires from subjects exposed to, actively infected with, or recovered from COVID-19 were included in the dataset. The samples were drawn from the first 160 participants of the ongoing ImmuneRACE study and from about 1,200 subjects provided by 6 global collaborators. The material from the prospective study consisted of cDNA or gDNA derived from T cells, B-cell-depleted T cells, or PBMCs. Where available, HLA class I and class II types were taken from metadata supplied by the sample provider and were not determined by assay-based typing. The repertoires were released in a freely available public database intended as a resource for research on the immune response to SARS-CoV-2.

The investigation overall reported the following: How much clinical and demographic metadata was included differed by source and by participant, and the metadata was provided uncurated.

The immunoSEQ Assay, a bias-controlled multiplex PCR, was used to amplify TCRbeta CDR3 regions from genomic DNA. Under the source paper's analysis protocol: Within the assay, amplification of reference gene primers was used to estimate how many nucleated cells each sample contained. Sequence reads were collapsed and filtered to measure the absolute abundance of every unique TCRbeta CDR3 rearrangement. For each sample, productive Simpson clonality was calculated as the square root of Simpson's diversity index across productive rearrangements. TCRdb limited this immuneACCESS table to in-frame rearrangements with V and J called. A share of clones is missing; checked studies link under half to unresolved V genes, and the rest is unexplained. Clonal size and the V and J genes are those of that table, whereas D and trimming came from the DNA. This sample has tens of thousands of clones in its table, and around nine tenths of those were observed once. The ten largest account for around 7.1% of the sample.

This receptor was taken from a woman in her sixties or seventies with COVID-19, enrolled during active disease. Sequenced material: peripheral blood.

The DNA sequence follows: TGTGCCAGCAGCCAGACCTTATCTAGCACTGAAGCTTTCTTT. This codes for CASSQTLSSTEAFF. The chain links TRBV2 with TRBJ1-1, with the D gene not confidently named. Taken from cysteine to phenylalanine, the CDR3 has 14 residues. The read is trimmed to its CDR3 DNA, 42 bases read in frame from base 1. V is reduced by 6 bases and J by 4 bases, leaving a spacing of 15 bases between them. For CDR1 and CDR2, the germline V gene lists SNHLY and FYNNEI.